This TCR beta chain was sequenced in a study of blood T cell repertoires in COVID-19 (dated by TCRdb to 2019 to 2021). Context from the whole study: Collaborator samples came from the United States, Italy and Spain and covered acute and convalescent phases of COVID-19. The prospective study material was composed of cDNA or gDNA derived from T cells, B-cell-depleted T cells, or PBMCs. Deeply sampled blood TCRbeta repertoires from subjects exposed to, actively infected with, or recovered from COVID-19 were included in the dataset. A freely available public database, intended as a resource for researchers studying the immune response to SARS-CoV-2, is where the repertoires were released. Samples came from the ongoing ImmuneRACE study (first 160 participants) plus 1,254 subjects from 6 global collaborators. Sample metadata almost always included a de-identified subject ID, COVID-19 status, age in years and sex. Where HLA class I and class II types were available, the types were taken from metadata supplied by the sample provider, not from assay-based typing. Overall study results and their limits: The amount of clinical and demographic metadata varied by source and participant and was provided uncurated.

TCRbeta CDR3 regions were amplified from genomic DNA by means of the immunoSEQ Assay, a bias-controlled multiplex PCR. Regarding the original processing steps: The number of nucleated cells in each sample was estimated by amplification of reference gene primers within the assay. Sequence reads were collapsed and filtered to measure the absolute abundance of every unique TCRbeta CDR3 rearrangement. Productive Simpson clonality was computed per sample as the square root of Simpson's diversity index over productive rearrangements. As stored in TCRdb, this immuneACCESS dataset retains in-frame rearrangements with V and J assigned. A fraction of the clones does not appear; measured against another copy, unresolved V genes explain less than half of the discrepancy, and the remainder lacks a known reason. V, J and clone size are those of that table, while D and trimming were read from the DNA. The sample yields around 140,000 clones; approximately 90% were counted once. Around 18% of the sample belongs to the ten largest clones.

This clone was seen a handful of times. Which antigen it targets is not known. No clone much larger than this one lies a single base away; base qualities are absent. The collaborating institutions used their own protocols to collect whole blood in K2EDTA tubes. Collaborator samples were shipped for TCRbeta analysis as frozen whole blood, isolated PBMCs, or DNA extracted from either sample type. CDR1 and CDR2, looked up from the germline V gene, are SGHDT and YYEEEE. Taken from cysteine to phenylalanine, the CDR3 has 13 residues. Left in the record is the CDR3 DNA by itself, 39 bases read in frame from the first base. V trim: 4 bases; J trim: 7 bases; unmatched bases: 8.

The TCR sequence derives from a man aged 45-60 years with active or convalescent COVID-19. The sequence joins TRBV5-6 to TRBJ2-7, with 7 central nucleotides matching TRBD1. Sequenced: peripheral blood. CDR3 sequence: CASSPTGWGEQYF. The bases read TGTGCCAGCAGCCCGACAGGGTGGGGTGAGCAGTACTTC.